The 29 T cell receptor beta chains below all came from one sample that was sequenced in a study of control samples from healthy donors and cancer patients. Here immunoSEQ multiplex PCR was the method, and the copy in TCRdb shows in-frame clones only, minus some. Of 110,000 to 150,000 clones in the sample, under 90% were seen once. The sequenced material came from blood. These receptors came from a man aged 30 to 45 in good health.

V is TRBV9 and J is TRBJ1-2, with D hard to call. V was shortened by 0 bases and J by 8 bases, with 17 bases between the two germline ends. Germline lookup yields CDR1 SGDLS and CDR2 YYNGEE. CDR3 length: 15 amino acids. This CDR3 reads CASSVVSGSYGGYTF. CDR3 coding DNA: TGTGCCAGCAGCGTAGTATCGGGTTCCTATGGCGGCTACACCTTC.

J is TRBJ2-1 and V is TRBV7-3, with 10 bases lining up with TRBD2. The V gene's germline CDR1 is SGHTA and CDR2 FQGTGA. CDR3 length equals 14 residues. After removal of 5 bases from V and 6 bases from J, the junction contained 4 bases not matched to a gene. The CDR3 here is CASSLSGRANEQFF. CDR3 bases: TGTGCCAGCAGCCTCAGCGGGAGGGCCAATGAGCAGTTCTTC.

The rearrangement uses TRBV24-1 and TRBJ2-3; D is undetermined. The V gene lost 3 bases and the J gene lost 1 base, with 13 bases spanning the gap. This CDR3 has 16 amino acids. The germline gives CDR1 KGHDR, CDR2 SFDVKD. The CDR3 reads CATSDPPHAGTDTQYF. The CDR3 bases are TGTGCCACCAGTGATCCCCCCCACGCAGGCACAGATACGCAGTATTTT.

The chain combines TRBV6-6 with TRBJ2-3; TRBD2 matches at 10 bases. J lost 3 bases, V lost 6 bases, and 6 bases had no gene match. Germline CDR1 reads MNHNY; CDR2 reads SVGAGI (reference sequence). This CDR3 has 15 amino acids. CDR3 bases: TGTGCCAGCAGCCCACTAGCGGGGTTAACAGATACGCAGTATTTT. The encoded protein is CASSPLAGLTDTQYF.

The rearrangement uses TRBV2 and TRBJ2-7; 10 positions match TRBD1. The V and J ends lost 6 bases and 2 bases, in that order; junction bases with no gene match: 4. The length of the CDR3 is 14 residues. Germline values: CDR1 SNHLY, CDR2 FYNNEI. CDR3 sequence reads: CASSWDRGAYEQYF. CDR3 DNA: TGTGCCAGCAGCTGGGACAGGGGCGCCTACGAGCAGTACTTC. Combining the CDR3 with reference TRBV2 and TRBJ2-7 gives the whole variable domain EPEVTQTPSHQVTQMGQEVILRCVPISNHLYFYWYRQILGQKVEFLVSFYNNEISEKSEIFDDQFSVERPDGSNFTLKIRSTKLEDSAMYFCASSWDRGAYEQYFGPGTRLTVT.

The genes are TRBV6-5 and TRBJ1-3, with 8 bases lining up with TRBD1. J gave up 3 bases and V 7 bases, and 2 bases lay outside the gene matches. This CDR3 is built from 13 residues. The V gene's germline CDR1 is MNHEY and CDR2 SVGAGI. CDR3 nucleotides: TGTGCCAGCACGACAGGGGTTGGAAACACCATATATTTT. It is translated as CASTTGVGNTIYF.

The chain employs TRBV6-5 and TRBJ2-2; no clear D gene. Germline values: CDR1 MNHEY, CDR2 SVGAGI. The CDR3 runs 13 residues. Trimming removed 10 bases from V and 1 base from J, with 10 bases in between. In nucleotides, the CDR3 is TGTGCCACCGGATTGAGGAACACCGGGGAGCTGTTTTTT. Its translation: CATGLRNTGELFF.

The chain combines TRBV5-6 with TRBJ2-4; 11 nucleotides match TRBD1. CDR3 length equals 19 residues. The V and J ends lost 1 base and 0 bases, in that order; junction bases with no gene match: 9. CDR1 is SGHDT, CDR2 YYEEEE, per germline. The CDR3 loop reads CASSLYLGQGVTAKNIQYF. CDR3 in DNA: TGTGCCAGCAGCTTGTATTTGGGACAGGGGGTTACAGCCAAAAACATTCAGTACTTC.

This chain links TRBV2 with TRBJ2-3; D remains ambiguous. Trimming left V 2 bases short and J 0 bases short, with 9 bases between. The CDR3 covers 15 residues. Germline CDR1 and CDR2: SNHLY and FYNNEI. The CDR3 protein is CASSEWRSSTDTQYF. The CDR3 DNA reads TGTGCCAGCAGTGAATGGCGTTCAAGCACAGATACGCAGTATTTT.

V gene TRBV10-3 combines with J gene TRBJ1-6; D gene ambiguous. The CDR3 consists of 14 residues. Per the germline V gene, CDR1 is ENHRY and CDR2 is SYGVKD. V was pared by 10 bases and J by 0 bases, with 10 bases between. The CDR3 nucleotides read TGTGCCACTGTGGCCGACTCCTATAATTCACCCCTCCACTTT. It codes for CATVADSYNSPLHF.

The J gene is TRBJ2-7, the V gene TRBV7-2; tentative D call: TRBD2 (6 bases). This CDR3 region has 15 residues. Per germline, CDR1 SGHTA and CDR2 FQGNSA. V was pared by 1 base and J by 6 bases, with 16 bases between. The CDR3 DNA reads as TGTGCCAGCAGCTTAGGTCCCCAACCGGAGGGCGAGCAGTACTTC. Its protein product is CASSLGPQPEGEQYF.

The genes are TRBV18 and TRBJ1-5; D is perhaps TRBD1 (5 bases). The CDR3 runs 15 residues. Germline lookup yields CDR1 KGHSH and CDR2 LQKENI. The ends were cut back, 3 bases at V and 3 bases at J, with 12 bases in the middle. The CDR3: CASSPGTGDNQPQHF. CDR3 nucleotide sequence: TGTGCCAGCTCACCCGGGACTGGGGACAATCAGCCCCAGCATTTT.

The chain is built from TRBV21-1 and TRBJ2-5; TRBD1 reflects the table's D call only, with no check against the DNA. TRBV21-1 is designated a pseudogene. This CDR3 is built from 16 residues. Here the CDR3 DNA reads TGTGCCAGCAGCAAACAGGGACAGGGGTGTTGGGAGACCCAGTACTTC. Its translation: CASSKQGQGCWETQYF.

The chain recombines TRBV6-5 with TRBJ1-3; 7 bases are a match to TRBD1. Trimming cost V 0 bases and J 2 bases; bases outside gene matches: 4. The CDR3 is made up of 16 amino acids. CDR1 and CDR2 (germline): MNHEY, SVGAGI. CDR3 residues: CASSYSQGGTGNTIYF. The CDR3, as DNA: TGTGCCAGCAGTTACTCCCAGGGGGGGACTGGAAACACCATATATTTT.

The chain employs TRBV9 and TRBJ2-6; TRBD1 matches 8 bases. The trim removed 0 bases at V and 1 base at J, leaving 9 bases unmatched. Germline CDR1 is SGDLS and CDR2 is YYNGEE. This CDR3 has 19 residues. CDR3 amino acids: CASSVGGGQGFSGANVLTF. Written as DNA, the CDR3 is TGTGCCAGCAGCGTAGGAGGAGGACAGGGCTTTTCTGGGGCCAACGTCCTGACTTTC.

The chain combines TRBV9 with TRBJ1-4, with TRBD1 as a possible D gene (5 bases). Between the trimmed V and J ends, which lost 0 bases and 8 bases, there was a span of 14 bases. The CDR3 is 15 amino acids. The germline gives CDR1 SGDLS, CDR2 YYNGEE. This CDR3 is CASSVGGSVWEKLFF. Here the CDR3 DNA reads TGTGCCAGCAGCGTAGGGGGGTCGGTGTGGGAAAAACTGTTTTTT. Combining the CDR3 with reference TRBV9 and TRBJ1-4 gives the whole variable domain DSGVTQTPKHLITATGQRVTLRCSPRSGDLSVYWYQQSLDQGLQFLIQYYNGEERAKGNILERFSAQQFPDLHSELNLSSLELGDSALYFCASSVGGSVWEKLFFGSGTQLSVL.

The chain uses TRBV6-2 or TRBV6-3 and TRBJ1-4, with D maybe TRBD1 (5 bases). V was trimmed by 2 bases and J by 8 bases, leaving 18 bases between them. Germline values: CDR1 MNHEY, CDR2 SVGEGT. CDR3 length equals 16 residues. In DNA form, the CDR3 reads TGTGCCAGCAGTTACGGGCGCGGGGGTAAGGAGGAAAAACTGTTTTTT. Amino acid sequence: CASSYGRGGKEEKLFF.

The rearrangement joins TRBV7-6 to TRBJ1-3; D uncertain. CDR3 length: 16 residues. V lost 0 bases and J lost 0, with 9 bases in between. The V gene's germline CDR1 is SGHVS and CDR2 FNYEAQ. The CDR3 here is CASSLAGGSSGNTIYF. The DNA of the CDR3 is TGTGCCAGCAGCTTAGCGGGCGGCAGCTCTGGAAACACCATATATTTT.

The V call is TRBV4-3, the J call TRBJ1-2; D not certain. This CDR3 comprises 14 residues. V was trimmed by 5 bases and J by 4 bases, leaving 14 bases between them. The germline CDR1 and CDR2 sequences are LGHNA and YSLEER. This CDR3 is CASSTRSPSYGYTF. For the CDR3, the DNA is TGCGCCAGCAGCACCCGGTCCCCTAGCTATGGCTACACCTTC.

This rearrangement joins TRBV7-9 to TRBJ1-1, with D perhaps matching TRBD1 (5 bases). Between the trimmed V and J ends, which lost 3 bases and 5 bases, there was a span of 16 bases. Germline-derived CDR1 and CDR2 are SEHNR and FQNEAQ (reference sequence). The CDR3 length is 15 residues. In DNA form, the CDR3 reads TGTGCCAGCAGCTTCGACAGACCACCTAAGACTGAAGCTTTCTTT. It codes for CASSFDRPPKTEAFF.

The V call is TRBV2, the J call TRBJ2-2; TRBD2 aligns across 7 bases. Germline CDR1 and CDR2: SNHLY and FYNNEI. V lost 9 bases, J lost 0 bases, and 10 bases stayed unmatched. This CDR3 spans 16 amino acids. This CDR3 reads CASTRTGTTNTGELFF. The CDR3 region has the DNA TGTGCCAGTACCCGAACCGGGACTACGAACACCGGGGAGCTGTTTTTT.

V usage is TRBV11-3 and J usage is TRBJ1-1, with TRBD1 as a possible D gene (5 bases). Germline V lookup: CDR1 SGHNT, CDR2 YENEEA. This CDR3 is built from 13 residues. V shed 5 bases and J shed 7 bases, with 14 bases lying between them. The CDR3 coding sequence is TGTGCCAGCAGCAATGGAAGGGGCCGTGAAGCTTTCTTT. It encodes CASSNGRGREAFF.

The V and J genes are TRBV5-5 and TRBJ2-7; no reliable D call. Trimming cost V 0 bases and J 4 bases, with 5 bases left between them. The CDR3 is made up of 12 amino acids. Germline CDR1 reads SGHKS; CDR2 reads YYEKEE (reference sequence). CDR3 DNA sequence: TGTGCCAGCAGCTTGGCCGAATACGAGCAGTACTTC. Translating gives CASSLAEYEQYF.

This chain links TRBV12-3 or TRBV12-4 with TRBJ2-2; D assignment may be TRBD1 or TRBD2 (5 bases each). Trimming shortened V by 8 bases and J by 3 bases, and 7 bases separated the two germline ends. The CDR3 is 12 amino acids. This CDR3 reads CASGDDTGELFF. The CDR3 region has the DNA TGTGCCAGCGGGGACGACACCGGGGAGCTGTTTTTT.

The chain carries TRBV5-4 and TRBJ2-7; TRBD2 aligns across 10 bases. CDR1 is SGHNT, CDR2 YYREEE, per germline (reference sequence). The CDR3 contains 16 residues. Trimming at V came to 3 bases and at J to 5 bases, leaving 11 bases not matched to a gene. The CDR3 nucleotides are TGTGCCAGCAGCTCCCAAAGCGGGAGGGCCCGGCACGAGCAGTACTTC. Protein sequence: CASSSQSGRARHEQYF.

The chain joins TRBV4-2 to TRBJ1-5; the D is unclear. The CDR3 is made up of 15 amino acids. The germline gives CDR1 LGHNA, CDR2 YNFKEQ. V was pared by 0 bases and J by 1 base, with 7 bases between. Here the CDR3 reads CASSQDAGSNQPQHF. CDR3 sequence (DNA): TGTGCCAGCAGCCAAGATGCGGGGAGCAATCAGCCCCAGCATTTT.

This chain connects TRBV12-3 or TRBV12-4 to TRBJ2-5; D not resolved. The CDR3 length is 13 residues. The V end lost 6 bases, the J end lost 5 bases, and 13 bases lay between the germline ends. The DNA of the CDR3 is TGTGCCAGCAGACCCACCGCCTGGGAGACCCAGTACTTC. Protein product: CASRPTAWETQYF.

The rearrangement uses TRBV5-1 and TRBJ2-3, with D possibly TRBD2 on 6 matching bases. V lost 1 base, J lost 0 bases, and 15 bases lay in between. The CDR3 is 17 residues long. In germline, CDR1 is SGHRS, CDR2 YFSETQ. The CDR3 region is CASSLRAGGKSTDTQYF. DNA for the CDR3: TGCGCCAGCAGCTTGAGGGCCGGCGGGAAAAGCACAGATACGCAGTATTTT.

The chain employs TRBV5-6 and TRBJ2-1, with 8 bases aligning to TRBD2. CDR1 is SGHDT and CDR2 is YYEEEE in the germline V gene. The CDR3 is 12 amino acids. V lost 9 bases and J lost 15; bases outside the gene matches: 14. CDR3 in amino acids: CATNNRGGPPFF. The CDR3 DNA reads as TGTGCCACCAACAATCGGGGGGGCCCCCCGTTCTTC.